The next 2 T cell receptor beta chains were all read from a single sample in a study of vaccination and CD4 T cells after COVID-19. Treatment in this sample: approximately nine-day PBMC culture with coronavirus spike peptide pools or control peptides (ViraFEST assay). At the Johns Hopkins FTIC core, DNA taken from cultured CD4+ T cells was sequenced by way of the Oncomine TCR Beta short-read assay. TCRdb re-analysed the PCR reads in MiXCR, keeping a single row per CDR3 protein. The repertoire holds under 9,500 distinct CDR3 sequences, around three fifths seen once, with roughly a third in the top ten. Antigens of these TCRs are unknown. Sequencing was carried out using CD4+ T cells from blood, cultured in vitro. Receptors originate from a human donor who had recovered from COVID-19.

This chain uses TRBV5-4 with TRBJ1-6; maybe TRBD1 (5 bases). CDR1 is SGHNT, CDR2 YYREEE, per germline (reference sequence). This CDR3 contains 17 residues. The V gene lost 4 bases and the J gene lost 6 bases, with 20 bases spanning the gap. The CDR3 DNA is TGTGCCAGCAGCCTTGATGACAGTTCTCTCGGTAATTCACCCCTCCACTTT. It specifies CASSLDDSSLGNSPLHF.

V and J are TRBV19 and TRBJ2-7; a possible D gene is TRBD2 (7 bases). V lost 5 bases to trimming and J lost 6 bases, with 17 bases between them. Per the germline V gene, CDR1 is LNHDA and CDR2 is SQIVND (reference sequence). This CDR3 spans 14 amino acids. Written as DNA, the CDR3 is TGTGCCAGTAGTCAAGGGGCGGGGGCGGCCGAGCAGTACTTC. Protein product: CASSQGAGAAEQYF.